This T cell receptor beta chain was sequenced during a study of glioma-infiltrating T cells after dendritic cell vaccination. TCRdb's copy holds only in-frame clones and misses some; the assay was immunoSEQ multiplex PCR. Of around 72,000 clones listed, 81% are singletons. Trimming took 0 bases from V and 9 from J, leaving 15 bases between them. This CDR3 spans 16 amino acids. Germline CDR1 MNHEY, CDR2 SVGAGI. Sequencing used blood, obtained before dendritic cell vaccination. V usage is TRBV6-5 and J usage is TRBJ1-6; possible D gene TRBD1, 6 bases. The sequence came from a human donor with glioblastoma. CDR3 DNA sequence: TGTGCCAGCAGTTACTCGCTCACAGGGATGAGTTCACCCCTCCACTTT. This gives the protein CASSYSLTGMSSPLHF.